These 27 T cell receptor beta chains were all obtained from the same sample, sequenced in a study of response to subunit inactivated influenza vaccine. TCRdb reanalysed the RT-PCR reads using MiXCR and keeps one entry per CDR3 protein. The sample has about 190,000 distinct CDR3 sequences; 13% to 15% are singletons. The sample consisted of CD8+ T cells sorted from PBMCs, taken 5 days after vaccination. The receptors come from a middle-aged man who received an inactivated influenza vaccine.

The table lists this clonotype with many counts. The CDR3 bases are TGTGCCAGCAGCTCTTGGGACGGGACCTCCTACGAGCAGTACTTC. Its translation is CASSSWDGTSYEQYF. V gene TRBV7-9 combines with J gene TRBJ2-7; D assignment may be TRBD1 or TRBD2 (5 bases each). The CDR3 is 15 amino acids. Trimming left V 4 bases short and J 0 bases short, with 13 bases between. Germline CDR1 SEHNR, CDR2 FQNEAQ (reference sequence).

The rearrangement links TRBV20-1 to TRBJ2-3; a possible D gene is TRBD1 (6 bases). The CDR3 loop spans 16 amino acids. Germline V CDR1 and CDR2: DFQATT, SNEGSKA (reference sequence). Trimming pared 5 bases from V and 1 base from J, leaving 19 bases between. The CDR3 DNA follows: TGCAGTGCTGGACAGCCGGGGAGTTCCCGCACAGATACGCAGTATTTT. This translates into CSAGQPGSSRTDTQYF.

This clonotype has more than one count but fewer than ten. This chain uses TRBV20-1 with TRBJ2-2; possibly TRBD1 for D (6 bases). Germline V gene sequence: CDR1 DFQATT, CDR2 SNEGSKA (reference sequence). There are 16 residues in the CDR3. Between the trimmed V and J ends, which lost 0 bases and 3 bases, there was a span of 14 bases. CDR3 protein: CSARDSRQVDTGELFF. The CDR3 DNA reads TGCAGTGCTAGAGATTCCCGACAGGTGGACACCGGGGAGCTGTTTTTT.

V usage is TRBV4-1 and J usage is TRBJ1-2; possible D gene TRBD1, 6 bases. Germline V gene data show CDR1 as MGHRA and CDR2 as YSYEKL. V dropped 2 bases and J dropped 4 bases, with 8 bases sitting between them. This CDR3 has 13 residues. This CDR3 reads CASSQKTGYGYTF. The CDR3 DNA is TGCGCCAGCAGCCAAAAGACAGGCTATGGCTACACCTTC.

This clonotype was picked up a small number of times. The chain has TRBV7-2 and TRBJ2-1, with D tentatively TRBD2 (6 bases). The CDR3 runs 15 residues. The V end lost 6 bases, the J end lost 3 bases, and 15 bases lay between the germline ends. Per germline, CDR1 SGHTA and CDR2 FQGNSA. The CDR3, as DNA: TGTGCCAGCAGTCTTGCGGGATCGGGCTACAATGAGCAGTTCTTC. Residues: CASSLAGSGYNEQFF.

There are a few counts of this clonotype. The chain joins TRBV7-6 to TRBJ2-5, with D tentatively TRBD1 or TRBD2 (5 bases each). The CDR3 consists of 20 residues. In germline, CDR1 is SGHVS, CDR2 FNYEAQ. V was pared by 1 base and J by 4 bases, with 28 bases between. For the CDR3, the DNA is TGTGCCAGCAGCTTAGAACACCCAGGGAGAGACAAAAGACGGGGAGAGACCCAGTACTTC. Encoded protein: CASSLEHPGRDKRRGETQYF.

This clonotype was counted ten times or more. CDR3: CSVGRGSVSTDTQYF. The CDR3 DNA reads TGCAGCGTTGGAAGGGGATCAGTTAGCACAGATACGCAGTATTTT. This chain links TRBV29-1 with TRBJ2-3, with D maybe TRBD1 (5 bases). CDR1 SQVTM and CDR2 ANQGSEA come from the germline V gene. V lost 4 bases and J 0 bases, leaving 14 bases between the germline ends. The CDR3 is 15 amino acids.

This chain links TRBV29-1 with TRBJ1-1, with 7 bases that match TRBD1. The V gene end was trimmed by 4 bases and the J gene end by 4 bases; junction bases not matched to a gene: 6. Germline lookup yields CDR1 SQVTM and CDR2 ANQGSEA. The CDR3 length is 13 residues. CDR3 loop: CSVVFDRVTEAFF. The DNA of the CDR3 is TGCAGCGTTGTCTTTGACAGGGTCACTGAAGCTTTCTTT. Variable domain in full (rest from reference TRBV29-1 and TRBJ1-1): SAVISQKPSRDICQRGTSLTIQCQVDSQVTMMFWYRQQPGQSLTLIATANQGSEATYESGFVIDKFPISRPNLTFSTLTVSNMSPEDSSIYLCSVVFDRVTEAFFGQGTRLTVV.

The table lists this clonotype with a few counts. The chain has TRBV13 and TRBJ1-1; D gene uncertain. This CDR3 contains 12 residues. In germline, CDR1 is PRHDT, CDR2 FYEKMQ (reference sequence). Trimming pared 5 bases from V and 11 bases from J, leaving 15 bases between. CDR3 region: CASSPSRLGAFF. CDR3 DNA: TGTGCCAGCAGCCCTAGCAGGTTAGGGGCTTTCTTT.

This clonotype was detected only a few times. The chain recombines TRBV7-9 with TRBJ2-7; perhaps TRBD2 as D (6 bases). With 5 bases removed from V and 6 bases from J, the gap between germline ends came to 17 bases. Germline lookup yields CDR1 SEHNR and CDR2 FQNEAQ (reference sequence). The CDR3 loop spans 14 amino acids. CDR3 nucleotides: TGTGCCAGCAGCGCCTGGGGGGTTCAAGGCGAGCAGTACTTC. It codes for CASSAWGVQGEQYF.

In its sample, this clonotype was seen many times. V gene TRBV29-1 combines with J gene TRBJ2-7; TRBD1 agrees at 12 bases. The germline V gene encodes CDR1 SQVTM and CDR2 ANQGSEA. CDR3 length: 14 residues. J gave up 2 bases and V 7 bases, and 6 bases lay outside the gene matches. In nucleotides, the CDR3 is TGCAGCGCCGTGGGGGACAGGGGGCCCTACGAGCAGTACTTC. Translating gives CSAVGDRGPYEQYF.

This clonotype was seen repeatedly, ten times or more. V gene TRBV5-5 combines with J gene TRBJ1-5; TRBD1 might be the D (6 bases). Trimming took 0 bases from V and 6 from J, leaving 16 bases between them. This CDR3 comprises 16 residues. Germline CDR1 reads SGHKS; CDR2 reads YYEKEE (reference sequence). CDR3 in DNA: TGTGCCAGCAGCTTGGGGGTAGGGACAATAGCTCAGCCCCAGCATTTT. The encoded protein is CASSLGVGTIAQPQHF.

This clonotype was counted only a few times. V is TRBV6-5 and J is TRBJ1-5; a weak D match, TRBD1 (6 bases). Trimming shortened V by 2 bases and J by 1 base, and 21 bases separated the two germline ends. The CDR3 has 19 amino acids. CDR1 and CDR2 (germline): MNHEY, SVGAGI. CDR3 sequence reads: CASSYGLTGGGGSNQPQHF. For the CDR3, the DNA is TGTGCCAGCAGTTACGGACTCACGGGGGGCGGGGGGAGCAATCAGCCCCAGCATTTT.

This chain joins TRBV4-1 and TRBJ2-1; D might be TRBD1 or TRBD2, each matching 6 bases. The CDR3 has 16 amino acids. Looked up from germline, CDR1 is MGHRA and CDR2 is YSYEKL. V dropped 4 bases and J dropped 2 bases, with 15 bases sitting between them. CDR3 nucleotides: TGCGCCAGCAGCCCAGGGGACTGGCTTACCTACAATGAGCAGTTCTTC. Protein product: CASSPGDWLTYNEQFF.

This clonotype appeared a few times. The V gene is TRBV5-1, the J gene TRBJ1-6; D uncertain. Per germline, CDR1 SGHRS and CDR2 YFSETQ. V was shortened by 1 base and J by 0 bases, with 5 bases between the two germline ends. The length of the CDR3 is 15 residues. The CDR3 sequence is CASSLWSSYNSPLHF. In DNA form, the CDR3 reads TGCGCCAGCAGCTTGTGGAGCTCCTATAATTCACCCCTCCACTTT.

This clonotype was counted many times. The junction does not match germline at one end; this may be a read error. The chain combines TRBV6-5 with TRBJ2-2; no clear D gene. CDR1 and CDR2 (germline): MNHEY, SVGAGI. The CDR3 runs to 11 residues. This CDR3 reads CASSSSGELFF. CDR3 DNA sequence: TGCGCCAGCAGCTCGTCCGGGGAGCTGTTTTTT.

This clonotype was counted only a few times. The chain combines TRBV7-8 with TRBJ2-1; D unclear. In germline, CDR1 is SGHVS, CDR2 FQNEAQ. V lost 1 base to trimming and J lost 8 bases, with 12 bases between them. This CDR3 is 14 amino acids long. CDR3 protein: CASSLVQVLDEQFF. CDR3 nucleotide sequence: TGTGCCAGCAGCTTAGTTCAGGTCCTCGATGAGCAGTTCTTC.

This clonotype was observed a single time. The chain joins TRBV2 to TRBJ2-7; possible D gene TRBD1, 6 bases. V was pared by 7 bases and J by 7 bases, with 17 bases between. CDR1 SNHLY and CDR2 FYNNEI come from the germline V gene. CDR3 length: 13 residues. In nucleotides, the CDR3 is TGTGCCAGCAAAGGGCAGGGGATCTGGGAGCAGTACTTC. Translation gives CASKGQGIWEQYF.

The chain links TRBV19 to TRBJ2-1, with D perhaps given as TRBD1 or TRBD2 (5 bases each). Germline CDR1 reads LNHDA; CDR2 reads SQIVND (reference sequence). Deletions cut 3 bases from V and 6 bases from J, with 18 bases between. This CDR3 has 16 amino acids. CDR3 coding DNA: TGTGCCAGTAGTATTTGGGCGAGGGGTGAAGGCAATGAGCAGTTCTTC. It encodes CASSIWARGEGNEQFF. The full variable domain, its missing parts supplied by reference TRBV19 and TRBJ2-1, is DGGITQSPKYLFRKEGQNVTLSCEQNLNHDAMYWYRQDPGQGLRLIYYSQIVNDFQKGDIAEGYSVSREKKESFPLTVTSAQKNPTAFYLCASSIWARGEGNEQFFGPGTRLTVL.

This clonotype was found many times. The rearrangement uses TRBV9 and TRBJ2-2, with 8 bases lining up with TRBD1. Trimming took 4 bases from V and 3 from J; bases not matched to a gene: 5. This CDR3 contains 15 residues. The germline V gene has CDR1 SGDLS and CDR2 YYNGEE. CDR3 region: CASSPRTGHTGELFF. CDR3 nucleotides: TGTGCCAGCAGCCCGCGGACAGGGCACACCGGGGAGCTGTTTTTT.

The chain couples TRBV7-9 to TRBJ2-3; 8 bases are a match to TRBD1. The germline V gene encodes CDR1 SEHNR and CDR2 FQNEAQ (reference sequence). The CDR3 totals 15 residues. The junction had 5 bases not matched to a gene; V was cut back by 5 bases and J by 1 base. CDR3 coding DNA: TGTGCCAGCAGCCAACGACAGGGGCGCACAGATACGCAGTATTTT. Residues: CASSQRQGRTDTQYF.

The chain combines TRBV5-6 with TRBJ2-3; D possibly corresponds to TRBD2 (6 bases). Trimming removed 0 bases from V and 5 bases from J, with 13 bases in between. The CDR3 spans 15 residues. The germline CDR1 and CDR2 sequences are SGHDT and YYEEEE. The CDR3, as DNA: TGTGCCAGCAGCTTGGTTCCGGGAGTGGGAGATACGCAGTATTTT. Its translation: CASSLVPGVGDTQYF.

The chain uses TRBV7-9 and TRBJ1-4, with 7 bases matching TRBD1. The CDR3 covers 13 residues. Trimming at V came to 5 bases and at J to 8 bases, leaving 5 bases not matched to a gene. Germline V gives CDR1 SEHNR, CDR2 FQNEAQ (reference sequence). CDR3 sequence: CASSPEGQEKLFF. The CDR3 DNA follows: TGTGCCAGCAGCCCCGAGGGACAGGAAAAACTGTTTTTT.

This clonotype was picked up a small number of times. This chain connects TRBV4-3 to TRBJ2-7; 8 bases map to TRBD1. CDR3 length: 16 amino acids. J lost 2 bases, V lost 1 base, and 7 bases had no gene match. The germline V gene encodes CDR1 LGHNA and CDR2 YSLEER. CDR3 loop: CASSQGTTGAAYEQYF. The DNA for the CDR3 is TGCGCCAGCAGCCAAGGAACGACAGGGGCGGCCTACGAGCAGTACTTC.

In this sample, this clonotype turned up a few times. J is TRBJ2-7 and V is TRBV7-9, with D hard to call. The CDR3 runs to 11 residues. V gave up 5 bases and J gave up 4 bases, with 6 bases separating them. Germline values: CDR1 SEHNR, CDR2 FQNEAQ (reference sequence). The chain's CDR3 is CASSQMYEQYF. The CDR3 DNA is TGTGCCAGCAGCCAAATGTACGAGCAGTACTTC.

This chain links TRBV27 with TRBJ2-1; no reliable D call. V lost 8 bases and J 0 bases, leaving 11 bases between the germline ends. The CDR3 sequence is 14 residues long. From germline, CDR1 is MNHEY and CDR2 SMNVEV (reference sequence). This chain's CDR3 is CASSYMGSYNEQFF. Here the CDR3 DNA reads TGTGCCAGCTCGTACATGGGCTCCTACAATGAGCAGTTCTTC.

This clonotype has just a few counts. The CDR3 DNA is TGTGCCAGCAGTTTCGGACAGGGCGAGGCCTACGAGCAGTACTTC. Translating gives CASSFGQGEAYEQYF. The rearrangement links TRBV6-5 to TRBJ2-7; 8 nucleotides line up with TRBD1. J was trimmed by 2 bases and V by 4 bases; bases with no gene match: 7. The CDR3 spans 15 residues. In germline, CDR1 is MNHEY, CDR2 SVGAGI.